This passage covers 17 T cell receptor beta chains from one sample sequenced in a study of T cell responses to AZD1222 COVID-19 vaccine. Generated by immunoSEQ multiplex PCR, the TCRdb table keeps only in-frame clones and is missing some. This sample has more than 110,000 clones, with 80% to 90% found just once. The sample here was peripheral blood, taken on day 0 of AZD1222 vaccination. These receptors all stem from an adult in good health.

The rearrangement joins TRBV6-5 to TRBJ2-5; the D is unclear. Trimming removed 7 bases at V and 10 bases at J, with 19 bases between. The germline V gene has CDR1 MNHEY and CDR2 SVGAGI. The CDR3 extends over 13 amino acids. The CDR3 loop reads CASKPSGVGDQYF. In DNA form, the CDR3 reads TGTGCCAGCAAACCATCAGGAGTCGGAGACCAGTACTTC.

The chain combines TRBV28 with TRBJ2-7; possible D gene TRBD1, 5 bases. This CDR3 has 13 amino acids. V was shortened by 3 bases and J by 3 bases, with 9 bases between the two germline ends. Looked up from germline, CDR1 is MDHEN and CDR2 is SYDVKM. Here the CDR3 reads CASSLGQGYEQYF. CDR3 in DNA: TGTGCCAGCAGTTTGGGCCAGGGCTACGAGCAGTACTTC.

The chain joins TRBV15 to TRBJ2-7, with TRBD2 matching 10 bases. The V gene end was trimmed by 5 bases and the J gene end by 8 bases; junction bases not matched to a gene: 9. Germline V lookup: CDR1 LNHNV, CDR2 YYDKDF (reference sequence). CDR3 length equals 14 residues. The CDR3 spells CATSWSGGANQQYF. In DNA, the CDR3 is TGTGCCACCAGCTGGAGCGGGGGGGCCAATCAGCAGTACTTC. The whole variable domain, filled in from reference TRBV15 and TRBJ2-7, reads DAMVIQNPRYQVTQFGKPVTLSCSQTLNHNVMYWYQQKSSQAPKLLFHYYDKDFNNEADTPDNFQSRRPNTSFCFLDIRSPGLGDTAMYLCATSWSGGANQQYFGPGTRLTVT.

The genes are TRBV3-1 (or the pseudogene TRBV3-2) and TRBJ2-1; perhaps TRBD2 as D (6 bases). Germline V gene sequence: CDR1 LGHDT, CDR2 YNNKEL (reference sequence). Trimming took off 4 bases at V and 9 bases at J, with 22 bases between the two ends. This CDR3 spans 16 amino acids. CDR3 coding DNA: TGTGCCAGCAGCCTAGCTAGGGATGTAGCGGCCCCTGAGCAGTTCTTC. Translation: CASSLARDVAAPEQFF.

The chain couples TRBV6-5 to TRBJ2-5, with D possibly matching TRBD2 (7 bases). Trimming took 4 bases from V and 5 from J, leaving 14 bases between them. Germline V gene data show CDR1 as MNHEY and CDR2 as SVGAGI. This CDR3 region has 14 residues. CDR3 bases: TGTGCCAGCAGTTTGCGGGGGCGCCGGGAGACCCAGTACTTC. Amino acids: CASSLRGRRETQYF.

This sequence joins TRBV7-6 and TRBJ1-3, with a weak D call TRBD1 (6 bases). Trimming took off 5 bases at V and 1 base at J, with 12 bases between the two ends. This CDR3 has 15 amino acids. Germline V gene data show CDR1 as SGHVS and CDR2 as FNYEAQ. The DNA of the CDR3 is TGTGCCAGCAGCGACCCCGGGACATCTGGAAACACCATATATTTT. Translating gives CASSDPGTSGNTIYF.

The chain joins TRBV5-8 to TRBJ2-3; no firm D call. Trimming removed 5 bases at V and 4 bases at J, with 14 bases between. This CDR3 contains 14 residues. Germline-derived CDR1 and CDR2 are SGHTS and YDEGEE. The CDR3 sequence: CASSVTPGADTQYF. The CDR3 nucleotides read TGTGCCAGCAGTGTAACTCCCGGCGCAGATACGCAGTATTTT.

The chain joins TRBV2 to TRBJ1-4; D possibly corresponds to TRBD1 (5 bases). V was cut by 7 bases and J by 8 bases, with 17 bases left in between. Germline values: CDR1 SNHLY, CDR2 FYNNEI. This CDR3 is 14 amino acids long. The CDR3 DNA reads as TGTGCCAGCATGAGGTGGGCCGAGGGGGAAAAACTGTTTTTT. Translating gives CASMRWAEGEKLFF.

J is TRBJ2-2 and V is TRBV11-2; 7 bases match TRBD2. Germline V gene lookup returns CDR1 SGHAT and CDR2 FQNNGV. Losses at the gene ends were 4 bases for V and 5 bases for J; bases not matched to a gene: 10. This CDR3 has 16 residues. The CDR3 DNA is TGTGCCAGCAGCTCCCTTCGGGGGAGGGGAACCGGGGAGCTGTTTTTT. It yields the protein CASSSLRGRGTGELFF.

This rearrangement joins TRBV18 to TRBJ1-3; D is perhaps TRBD1 (6 bases). V shed 4 bases and J shed 2 bases, with 9 bases lying between them. The CDR3 loop spans 14 amino acids. The germline gives CDR1 KGHSH, CDR2 LQKENI. CDR3 in DNA: TGTGCCAGCTCACTACAGGGAGCTGGAAACACCATATATTTT. The encoded protein is CASSLQGAGNTIYF.

The CDR3 reads CASSQVTGTSDGYTF. The DNA of the CDR3 is TGTGCCAGCAGCCAAGTTACAGGGACGTCTGATGGCTACACCTTC. The chain employs TRBV4-2 and TRBJ1-2; D is perhaps TRBD1 (6 bases). Germline V gene data show CDR1 as LGHNA and CDR2 as YNFKEQ. V lost 1 base, J lost 6 bases, and 15 bases lay in between. CDR3 length: 15 residues.

This chain connects TRBV15 to TRBJ1-2; 8 nucleotides align to TRBD1. Unmatched junction bases numbered 7, after V lost 0 bases and J lost 4 bases. In germline, CDR1 is LNHNV, CDR2 YYDKDF (reference sequence). The CDR3 runs 16 residues. The DNA of the CDR3 is TGTGCCACCAGCAGAGATGTTCAGGGGGCGTCCTATGGCTACACCTTC. It is translated as CATSRDVQGASYGYTF.

The table lists this clone with a few counts. The rearrangement joins TRBV29-1 to TRBJ1-1; D unresolved. V shed 0 bases and J shed 11 bases, with 13 bases lying between them. Germline loops: CDR1 SQVTM, CDR2 ANQGSEA. The CDR3 length is 12 residues. This CDR3 reads CSVEDSGVGAFF. Written as DNA, the CDR3 is TGCAGCGTTGAAGATAGCGGAGTTGGGGCTTTCTTT.

The chain carries TRBV2 and TRBJ2-1, with D perhaps matching TRBD2 (6 bases). The V and J ends lost 5 bases and 6 bases respectively, with 14 bases between them. CDR3 length: 14 amino acids. The V gene's germline CDR1 is SNHLY and CDR2 FYNNEI. Written as DNA, the CDR3 is TGTGCCAGCAGTTCCTCCCTGGGGGGCAATGAGCAGTTCTTC. This encodes CASSSSLGGNEQFF.

This sequence joins TRBV11-2 and TRBJ2-7; 11 positions match TRBD1. Trimming cost V 5 bases and J 10 bases; bases outside gene matches: 13. Germline V gene sequence: CDR1 SGHAT, CDR2 FQNNGV. The CDR3 is 15 residues long. The CDR3 loop reads CASSRTAGQGVAQYF. CDR3 DNA sequence: TGTGCCAGCAGCCGAACGGCGGGACAGGGGGTGGCCCAGTACTTC.

The rearrangement links TRBV12-5 to TRBJ1-1, with D uncertain. CDR1 and CDR2 from the germline V gene are LGHNT and FRNRAP. V lost 0 bases and J lost 2, with 16 bases in between. The CDR3 runs 17 residues. The CDR3 reads CASGLVLGGRLNTEAFF. The CDR3 coding sequence is TGTGCTAGTGGTTTGGTACTGGGCGGAAGACTTAACACTGAAGCTTTCTTT.

The chain has TRBV19 and TRBJ2-7; D is unresolved. Germline V gene data show CDR1 as LNHDA and CDR2 as SQIVND (reference sequence). V lost 4 bases, J lost 4 bases, and 17 bases lay in between. The CDR3 has 15 residues. The CDR3 DNA is TGTGCCAGTAGTAAAAGGCCCCCCGGAGTTTACGAGCAGTACTTC. Residues: CASSKRPPGVYEQYF.